The T cell receptor beta chain described here comes from a study of blood T cells in healthy people across ages. It was with a sample-barcoded 5' primer and a J-beta primer mix that a second PCR of roughly 7 to 11 cycles was run. TCRdb reprocessed the 5' RACE reads via MiXCR and lists one record per CDR3 protein. The sample shows over 500,000 distinct CDR3 sequences, approximately 52% of them seen only once. This TCR came from an elderly woman in good health. Source material: blood.

The CDR3 nucleotides are TGTGCCAGCAGTGGCAGGGGGTCGACTGAAGCTTTCTTT. Its translation is CASSGRGSTEAFF. The chain employs TRBV25-1 and TRBJ1-1; 7 bases are shared with TRBD1. CDR1 is MGHDK, CDR2 SYGVNS, per germline. This CDR3 has 13 amino acids. V trimming: 4 bases; J trimming: 5 bases; junction bases outside the gene matches: 4.